This TCR beta chain was captured in a study of blood T cell repertoires in COVID-19 (dated by TCRdb to about 2020). Notes on the research overall: Samples from collaborators originated in the United States, Italy and Spain and spanned both the acute and convalescent phases of COVID-19. The prospective study material was composed of cDNA or gDNA derived from T cells, B-cell-depleted T cells, or PBMCs. Subjects who had been exposed to COVID-19, were actively infected with it, or had recovered from it provided the deeply sampled blood TCRbeta repertoires that made up the dataset. The repertoires were released in a freely available public database meant as a resource for research on the immune response to SARS-CoV-2. Samples came from the ongoing ImmuneRACE study (first 160 participants) plus 1,254 subjects from 6 global collaborators. The sample metadata nearly always contained a de-identified subject ID, COVID-19 status, age in years and sex. Where available, HLA class I and class II types were taken from metadata supplied by the sample provider and were not determined by assay-based typing. The research as a whole found: How much clinical and demographic metadata was included differed by source and by participant, and the metadata was provided uncurated.

CDR1 and CDR2 are read off the germline V gene as KGHDR and SFDVKD. Spanning cysteine to phenylalanine, the CDR3 consists of 16 amino acids. Only the CDR3 DNA stays, 48 bases, in frame from base 1. At the junction V is shortened by 4 bases and J by 3 bases; bases outside the gene matches: 6. This clone appeared a single time. Its recognized antigen is unknown. No base quality values were provided; no much bigger clone lies one nucleotide off. TCRbeta CDR3 regions were amplified from genomic DNA using the immunoSEQ Assay, a bias-controlled multiplex PCR. The study's processing was this. The number of nucleated cells in each sample was estimated by amplification of reference gene primers within the assay. To quantify the absolute abundance of each unique TCRbeta CDR3 rearrangement, sequence reads were collapsed and filtered. For each sample, productive Simpson clonality was calculated as the square root of Simpson's diversity index across productive rearrangements. TCRdb took over this immuneACCESS table, retaining in-frame rearrangements with V and J assigned. Such tables are incomplete; in checked studies, under half of the missing clones stem from an unresolved V gene, and the remainder is unexplained. V, J and clone size are taken as reported in that table, and D and trimming were inferred from the DNA itself. The table for this sample lists approximately 140,000 clones; 84% of them were counted only once. Clones ranked in the top ten supply about 8.9% of the sample.

One collaborating source in Seattle enrolled patients while the patients were actively infected and followed the patients over time throughout the course of disease. The collaborating institutions used their own protocols to collect whole blood in K2EDTA tubes. Collaborator samples were shipped for TCRbeta analysis as frozen whole blood, isolated PBMCs, or DNA extracted from either sample type. The sequence links TRBV24-1 to TRBJ2-1; 9 central nucleotides agree with TRBD2. The sequence came from a man younger than 40 with COVID-19, enrolled during active disease. The sequenced material came from peripheral blood. CDR3 protein: CATSDVSGGLYNEQFF. The sequence in DNA is TGTGCCACCAGTGACGTTAGCGGGGGCCTCTACAATGAGCAGTTCTTC.